Each of the 21 T cell receptor beta chains below was sequenced from the same sample in a study of T cell changes during pregnancy in multiple sclerosis. Using immunoSEQ multiplex PCR, the repertoire was profiled, and TCRdb retains in-frame clones only, with some absent. Of about 92,000 clones in the sample, almost 95% were seen once. Sample: peripheral blood, taken in the first trimester of pregnancy. The receptors stem from a female donor with multiple sclerosis, enrolled in a pregnancy study.

This clone was found once. This rearrangement joins TRBV7-8 to TRBJ2-5; the D gene is possibly TRBD2 (6 bases). CDR3 length: 14 amino acids. The V gene lost 3 bases and the J gene lost 0 bases, with 8 bases spanning the gap. CDR1 is SGHVS and CDR2 is FQNEAQ in the germline V gene. The CDR3 spells CASSFAGNQETQYF. DNA of the CDR3: TGTGCCAGCAGCTTCGCGGGGAACCAAGAGACCCAGTACTTC.

The chain joins TRBV4-2 to TRBJ2-5; 13 nucleotides match TRBD2. Germline V CDR1 and CDR2: LGHNA, YNFKEQ. This CDR3 is 15 amino acids long. Trimming cost V 5 bases and J 4 bases; bases outside gene matches: 4. Written as DNA, the CDR3 is TGTGCCAGCAGCTCACTAGCGGGAGGGAGAGAGACCCAGTACTTC. This gives the protein CASSSLAGGRETQYF.

The rearrangement links TRBV7-9 to TRBJ2-2; maybe TRBD1 (5 bases). The CDR3 totals 15 residues. V was pared by 5 bases and J by 7 bases, with 17 bases between. The V gene's germline CDR1 is SEHNR and CDR2 FQNEAQ (reference sequence). CDR3 sequence: CASSLNTGLGGELFF. In DNA, the CDR3 is TGTGCCAGCAGCCTAAATACAGGTCTTGGCGGGGAGCTGTTTTTT.

J is TRBJ2-1 and V is TRBV9, with 10 bases identical to TRBD2. The CDR3 runs to 16 residues. Looked up from germline, CDR1 is SGDLS and CDR2 is YYNGEE. The junction had 11 bases not matched to a gene; V was cut back by 3 bases and J by 8 bases. CDR3 region: CASSGPPSGSRYEQFF. Here the CDR3 DNA reads TGTGCCAGCAGCGGACCCCCTAGCGGGAGTCGTTATGAGCAGTTCTTC.

This chain connects TRBV29-1 to TRBJ2-1; TRBD2 matches 7 bases. The CDR3 contains 13 residues. The ends lost 6 bases at V and 6 bases at J; junction bases unmatched: 8. The germline V gene encodes CDR1 SQVTM and CDR2 ANQGSEA. CDR3 residues: CSVPGLSPNEQFF. CDR3 coding DNA: TGCAGCGTCCCGGGACTATCACCCAATGAGCAGTTCTTC.

This chain links TRBV5-1 with TRBJ2-1; D gene uncertain. The CDR3 contains 16 residues. Per germline, CDR1 SGHRS and CDR2 YFSETQ. V lost 3 bases and J 0 bases, leaving 13 bases between the germline ends. In nucleotides, the CDR3 is TGCGCCAGCAGCTCCCAGGTCCTGAACTCCTACAATGAGCAGTTCTTC. Protein sequence: CASSSQVLNSYNEQFF.

The gene calls are TRBV7-9 and TRBJ2-5; D is ambiguous. V was pared by 7 bases and J by 1 base, with 13 bases between. The CDR3 runs to 14 residues. Germline assignment: CDR1 SEHNR and CDR2 FQNEAQ (reference sequence). The CDR3 region has the DNA TGTGCCAGCACCTCTGAGGCCTTCCAAGAGACCCAGTACTTC. It yields the protein CASTSEAFQETQYF.

The rearrangement links TRBV29-1 to TRBJ2-1; 14 bases line up with TRBD2. Germline-derived CDR1 and CDR2 are SQVTM and ANQGSEA. The CDR3 runs to 18 residues. Unmatched junction bases numbered 11, after V lost 3 bases and J lost 4 bases. As DNA, the CDR3 is TGCAGCGTTGAGCGCTTTGGGACTAGCGGGAGCCGATACAATGAGCAGTTCTTC. This codes for CSVERFGTSGSRYNEQFF.

CDR3 in amino acids: CASSLEIRGVAFF. CDR3 bases: TGTGCCAGCAGCTTAGAAATCAGGGGGGTAGCTTTCTTT. This chain connects TRBV7-9 to TRBJ1-1; 7 bases map to TRBD1. This CDR3 region has 13 residues. Losses at the gene ends were 1 base for V and 10 bases for J; bases not matched to a gene: 6. Germline-derived CDR1 and CDR2 are SEHNR and FQNEAQ (reference sequence).

This clone was seen a few times. The chain joins TRBV2 to TRBJ2-7; possible D gene TRBD1, 5 bases. Germline CDR1 SNHLY, CDR2 FYNNEI. The germline V and J ends were trimmed by 6 bases and 3 bases, with 15 bases remaining between them. The CDR3 length is 14 residues. CDR3: CASSADRTVYEQYF. The CDR3 DNA is TGTGCCAGCAGCGCCGACAGAACAGTCTACGAGCAGTACTTC.

The V call is TRBV5-1, the J call TRBJ2-7, with 8 bases that match TRBD1. V lost 0 bases, J lost 5 bases, and 7 bases stayed unmatched. Looked up from germline, CDR1 is SGHRS and CDR2 is YFSETQ. The CDR3 has 15 amino acids. As DNA, the CDR3 is TGCGCCAGCAGCTTGGGGCAGGGGGCTAAAAACGAGCAGTACTTC. Its translation is CASSLGQGAKNEQYF.

The chain has TRBV2 and TRBJ2-1; 12 nucleotides match TRBD2. Germline V gene lookup returns CDR1 SNHLY and CDR2 FYNNEI. V lost 6 bases, J lost 4 bases, and 4 bases stayed unmatched. CDR3 length equals 15 residues. CDR3 protein: CASSQLAGGYNEQFF. CDR3 DNA: TGTGCCAGCAGCCAACTAGCGGGAGGATACAATGAGCAGTTCTTC. The full variable domain, completed using reference TRBV2 and TRBJ2-1, is EPEVTQTPSHQVTQMGQEVILRCVPISNHLYFYWYRQILGQKVEFLVSFYNNEISEKSEIFDDQFSVERPDGSNFTLKIRSTKLEDSAMYFCASSQLAGGYNEQFFGPGTRLTVL.

The rearrangement uses TRBV5-6 and TRBJ2-1, with D maybe TRBD2 (6 bases). The germline V and J ends were trimmed by 4 bases and 6 bases, with 11 bases remaining between them. The CDR3 has 13 amino acids. Germline values: CDR1 SGHDT, CDR2 YYEEEE. The CDR3 bases are TGTGCCAGCAGCCTCCGGGACTTCAATGAGCAGTTCTTC. It yields the protein CASSLRDFNEQFF. The complete variable domain, with remaining parts taken from reference TRBV5-6 and TRBJ2-1, reads DAGVTQSPTHLIKTRGQQVTLRCSPKSGHDTVSWYQQALGQGPQFIFQYYEEEERQRGNFPDRFSGHQFPNYSSELNVNALLLGDSALYLCASSLRDFNEQFFGPGTRLTVL.

The chain employs TRBV7-9 and TRBJ1-2; weak D call: TRBD1 (6 bases). CDR3 length: 12 residues. V was pared by 0 bases and J by 10 bases, with 9 bases between. Germline V gene data show CDR1 as SEHNR and CDR2 as FQNEAQ (reference sequence). This chain's CDR3 is CASSLAGGDYTF. The CDR3 DNA sequence: TGTGCCAGCAGCTTAGCAGGGGGGGACTACACCTTC.

The V gene is TRBV30, the J gene TRBJ2-7; D is perhaps TRBD1 (6 bases). CDR3 length: 14 amino acids. V lost 5 bases and J lost 0, with 14 bases in between. Germline loops: CDR1 GTSNPN, CDR2 SVGIG (reference sequence). CDR3 sequence (DNA): TGTGCCTGGCAGGGGAGTGGTACCTCCTACGAGCAGTACTTC. Amino acids: CAWQGSGTSYEQYF.

The chain is built from TRBV19 and TRBJ2-1; 8 bases match TRBD1. Trimming took 8 bases from V and 5 from J; bases not matched to a gene: 5. The CDR3 runs to 13 residues. The germline CDR1 and CDR2 sequences are LNHDA and SQIVND (reference sequence). The CDR3 is CASGPQGDNEQFF. Written as DNA, the CDR3 is TGTGCCAGTGGGCCACAGGGGGACAATGAGCAGTTCTTC.

This clone has a single count. The chain links TRBV11-1 to TRBJ2-7; TRBD2 aligns across 8 bases. The CDR3 sequence is 14 residues long. The germline V gene has CDR1 SGHAT and CDR2 FQDESV (reference sequence). Trimming took 5 bases from V and 0 from J; bases not matched to a gene: 3. CDR3 DNA sequence: TGTGCCAGCAGCCGTACTAGCGGCTCCTACGAGCAGTACTTC. Protein sequence: CASSRTSGSYEQYF. The whole variable domain, filled in from reference TRBV11-1 and TRBJ2-7, reads EAEVAQSPRYKITEKSQAVAFWCDPISGHATLYWYRQILGQGPELLVQFQDESVVDDSQLPKDRFSAERLKGVDSTLKIQPAELGDSAMYLCASSRTSGSYEQYFGPGTRLTVT.

The J gene is TRBJ2-1, the V gene TRBV27, with 9 bases fitting TRBD1. CDR1 and CDR2 from the germline V gene are MNHEY and SMNVEV (reference sequence). With 4 bases clipped from V and 7 bases from J, the junction kept 8 bases outside the gene matches. The CDR3 extends over 15 amino acids. The CDR3 coding sequence is TGTGCCAGCAGTTCCCGGACAGGGGCAGGGAATGAGCAGTTCTTC. This encodes CASSSRTGAGNEQFF.

The genes are TRBV21-1 and TRBJ2-7; the D segment call TRBD2 is taken from the table without a DNA check. TRBV21-1 is labeled a pseudogene. The CDR3 has 19 residues. This CDR3 reads CASSKNRGLAAPQDYEQYF. DNA for the CDR3: TGTGCCAGCAGCAAAAATCGGGGACTAGCGGCGCCCCAGGACTACGAGCAGTACTTC.

The chain employs TRBV7-9 and TRBJ1-2; D might be TRBD1 (6 bases). V lost 2 bases and J 11 bases, leaving 15 bases between the germline ends. The CDR3 has 13 residues. Germline CDR1 is SEHNR and CDR2 is FQNEAQ (reference sequence). In nucleotides, the CDR3 is TGTGCCAGCAGCTTACCGTCAGGGGATGTTTACACCTTC. Its protein product is CASSLPSGDVYTF.

This chain connects TRBV11-2 to TRBJ1-1; perhaps TRBD1 as D (5 bases). CDR1 SGHAT and CDR2 FQNNGV come from the germline V gene. The CDR3 is 15 residues long. V shed 5 bases and J shed 4 bases, with 17 bases lying between them. Here the CDR3 reads CASSPGTDWGTEAFF. The CDR3 nucleotides are TGTGCCAGCAGCCCAGGGACTGACTGGGGCACTGAAGCTTTCTTT.